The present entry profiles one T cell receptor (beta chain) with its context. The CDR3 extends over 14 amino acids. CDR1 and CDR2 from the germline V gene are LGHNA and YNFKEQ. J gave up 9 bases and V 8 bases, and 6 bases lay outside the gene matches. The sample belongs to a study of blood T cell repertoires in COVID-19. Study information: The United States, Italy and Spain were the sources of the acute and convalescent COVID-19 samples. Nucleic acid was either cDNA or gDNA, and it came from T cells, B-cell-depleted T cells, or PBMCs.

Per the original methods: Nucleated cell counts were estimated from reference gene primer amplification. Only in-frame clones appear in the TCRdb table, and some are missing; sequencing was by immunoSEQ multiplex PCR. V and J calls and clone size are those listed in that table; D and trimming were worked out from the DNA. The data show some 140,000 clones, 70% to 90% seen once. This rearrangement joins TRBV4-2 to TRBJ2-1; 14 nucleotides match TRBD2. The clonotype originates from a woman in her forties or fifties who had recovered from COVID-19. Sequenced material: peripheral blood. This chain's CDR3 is CASQGTSGSGEQFF. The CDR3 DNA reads TGTGCCAGCCAGGGGACTAGCGGGAGCGGTGAGCAGTTCTTC.